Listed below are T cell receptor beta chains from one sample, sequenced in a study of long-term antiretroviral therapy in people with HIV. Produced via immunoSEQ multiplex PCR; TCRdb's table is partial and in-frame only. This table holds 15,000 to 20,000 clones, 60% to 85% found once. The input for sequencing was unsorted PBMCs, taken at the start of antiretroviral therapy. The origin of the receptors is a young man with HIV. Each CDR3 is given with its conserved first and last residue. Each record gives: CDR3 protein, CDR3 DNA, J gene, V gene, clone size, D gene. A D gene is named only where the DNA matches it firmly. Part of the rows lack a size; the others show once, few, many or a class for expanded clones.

CDR3: CASSLELAKSYEQYF
DNA: TGTGCCAGCAGCTTAGAGTTGGCCAAATCCTACGAGCAGTACTTC
J: TRBJ2-7
V: TRBV7-6
size: -
D: -

CDR3: CASTSTGTGYGYTF
DNA: TGTGCCAGCACCTCTACCGGGACAGGCTATGGCTACACCTTC
J: TRBJ1-2
V: TRBV27
size: -
D: TRBD1

CDR3: CASSQDLERLAGVPYNEQFF
DNA: TGTGCCAGCAGCCAAGATTTAGAACGGCTAGCGGGAGTTCCCTACAATGAGCAGTTCTTC
J: TRBJ2-1
V: TRBV4-2
size: -
D: TRBD2

CDR3: CASTETGAASQPQHF
DNA: TGTGCCAGTACCGAGACAGGGGCCGCCAGTCAGCCCCAGCATTTT
J: TRBJ1-5
V: TRBV19
size: once
D: TRBD1

CDR3: CASSEQPSYEQYF
DNA: TGTGCCAGCAGTGAGCAGCCCTCCTACGAGCAGTACTTC
J: TRBJ2-7
V: TRBV6-1
size: -
D: -

CDR3: CSVSTVNYGYTF
DNA: TGCAGCGTTTCGACAGTTAACTATGGCTACACCTTC
J: TRBJ1-2
V: TRBV29-1
size: few
D: -

CDR3: CASSYGVFGYGYTF
DNA: TGTGCCAGCAGTTACGGGGTCTTCGGCTATGGCTACACCTTC
J: TRBJ1-2
V: TRBV6-5
size: -
D: -

CDR3: CASSSGTSGSGETQYF
DNA: TGTGCCAGCAGTTCCGGGACTAGCGGGAGTGGAGAGACCCAGTACTTC
J: TRBJ2-5
V: TRBV27
size: once
D: TRBD2

CDR3: CASSHFWEGANVLTF
DNA: TGCGCCAGCAGCCATTTCTGGGAAGGGGCCAACGTCCTGACTTTC
J: TRBJ2-6
V: TRBV4-3
size: -
D: -

CDR3: CASSVGNQETQYF
DNA: TGTGCCAGCAGTGTGGGCAACCAAGAGACCCAGTACTTC
J: TRBJ2-5
V: TRBV6-6
size: -
D: -

CDR3: CSVVGTLNSYEQYF
DNA: TGCAGCGTTGTCGGGACACTTAACTCCTACGAGCAGTACTTC
J: TRBJ2-7
V: TRBV29-1
size: -
D: -

CDR3: CAWSPTFVGGAFF
DNA: TGTGCCTGGAGTCCAACCTTCGTGGGGGGCGCTTTCTTT
J: TRBJ1-1
V: TRBV30
size: -
D: -

CDR3: CASSQGDLVSGEEQFF
DNA: TGCGCCAGCAGCCAAGGTGATTTGGTTAGCGGTGAAGAGCAGTTCTTC
J: TRBJ2-1
V: TRBV4-1
size: -
D: -

CDR3: CASSLEGGTIYF
DNA: TGTGCCAGCAGCTTAGAAGGTGGCACCATATATTTT
J: TRBJ1-3
V: TRBV7-6
size: -
D: -

CDR3: CASSLEFARASYEQYF
DNA: TGTGCCAGCAGCTTAGAATTCGCCAGGGCCTCCTACGAGCAGTACTTC
J: TRBJ2-7
V: TRBV7-2
size: -
D: -

CDR3: CASTDTLSYEQYF
DNA: TGTGCCAGCACCGACACACTCTCCTACGAGCAGTACTTC
J: TRBJ2-7
V: TRBV2
size: -
D: -

CDR3: CASSLDGTSTDTQYF
DNA: TGCGCCAGCAGCCTTGACGGTACTAGCACAGATACGCAGTATTTT
J: TRBJ2-3
V: TRBV5-1
size: -
D: -

CDR3: CASSFGTRQGYTF
DNA: TGTGCCAGCAGTTTCGGTACACGGCAAGGCTACACCTTC
J: TRBJ1-2
V: TRBV28
size: -
D: -

CDR3: CATSRDRGFSYNEQFF
DNA: TGTGCCACCAGCAGAGATCGAGGATTCTCCTACAATGAGCAGTTCTTC
J: TRBJ2-1
V: TRBV15
size: once
D: -

CDR3: CATSRGSGKLSSGNTIYF
DNA: TGTGCCACCAGCAGAGGTTCGGGAAAGCTCTCCTCTGGAAACACCATATATTTT
J: TRBJ1-3
V: TRBV15
size: -
D: -

CDR3: CASSQDRYPNQPQHF
DNA: TGTGCCAGTAGTCAGGACCGCTACCCCAATCAGCCCCAGCATTTT
J: TRBJ1-5
V: TRBV19
size: -
D: -

CDR3: CASGLPSATGGYNEQFF
DNA: TGTGCTAGTGGTCTACCCTCCGCGACAGGAGGCTACAATGAGCAGTTCTTC
J: TRBJ2-1
V: TRBV12-5
size: -
D: -

CDR3: CASSIDDRDYEQYF
DNA: TGTGCCAGTAGTATAGATGACAGAGACTACGAGCAGTACTTC
J: TRBJ2-7
V: TRBV19
size: few
D: -

CDR3: CASHGDNEQFF
DNA: TGTGCCAGCCACGGAGACAATGAGCAGTTCTTC
J: TRBJ2-1
V: TRBV6-6
size: -
D: -

CDR3: CASSYSAVADTQYF
DNA: TGTGCCAGCAGTTACTCTGCGGTGGCAGATACGCAGTATTTT
J: TRBJ2-3
V: TRBV6-6
size: -
D: -

CDR3: CAISAADRGPLNYGYTF
DNA: TGTGCCATCAGTGCGGCGGACAGGGGCCCGCTTAACTATGGCTACACCTTC
J: TRBJ1-2
V: TRBV10-3
size: -
D: TRBD1

CDR3: CASATDRVSYEQYF
DNA: TGTGCCAGCGCAACTGACAGGGTCTCCTACGAGCAGTACTTC
J: TRBJ2-7
V: TRBV6-5
size: -
D: TRBD1

CDR3: CASSRDQGTYNEQFF
DNA: TGTGCCAGCAGTCGTGATCAGGGTACCTACAATGAGCAGTTCTTC
J: TRBJ2-1
V: TRBV6-6
size: -
D: -

CDR3: CASSLVAGDTQYF
DNA: TGTGCCAGCAGCTTGGTTGCCGGAGATACGCAGTATTTT
J: TRBJ2-3
V: TRBV5-6
size: -
D: -

CDR3: CASSLGTGGFTDTQYF
DNA: TGTGCCAGCAGCTTAGGAACGGGGGGGTTCACAGATACGCAGTATTTT
J: TRBJ2-3
V: TRBV7-2
size: -
D: TRBD2

CDR3: CASSQAGRTSGANVLTF
DNA: TGCGCCAGCAGCCAAGCGGGACGGACCTCTGGGGCCAACGTCCTGACTTTC
J: TRBJ2-6
V: TRBV4-3
size: -
D: -

CDR3: CASSETRAYEQYF
DNA: TGTGCCAGCAGTGAAACTAGAGCCTACGAGCAGTACTTC
J: TRBJ2-7
V: TRBV25-1
size: -
D: -

CDR3: CATLPGRASSYEQYF
DNA: TGTGCCACCCTACCCGGGCGGGCTTCCTCCTACGAGCAGTACTTC
J: TRBJ2-7
V: TRBV6-5
size: -
D: -

CDR3: CASSRAIKGVEAFF
DNA: TGTGCCAGCAGCCGAGCGATCAAGGGGGTCGAAGCTTTCTTT
J: TRBJ1-1
V: TRBV14
size: once
D: -

CDR3: CASSLGGAFQPQHF
DNA: TGTGCCAGCAGTTTGGGTGGGGCCTTTCAGCCCCAGCATTTT
J: TRBJ1-5
V: TRBV28
size: -
D: -

CDR3: CASSGTLNTGELFF
DNA: TGTGCCAGCAGCGGGACTCTAAACACCGGGGAGCTGTTTTTT
J: TRBJ2-2
V: TRBV7-9
size: -
D: -

CDR3: CASSYRGQGTEAFF
DNA: TGTGCCAGCAGCTATAGGGGACAGGGAACTGAAGCTTTCTTT
J: TRBJ1-1
V: TRBV6-1
size: once
D: TRBD1

CDR3: CASLIRRASLGNQPQHF
DNA: TGTGCCAGCTTAATAAGGAGGGCGTCTTTGGGCAATCAGCCCCAGCATTTT
J: TRBJ1-5
V: TRBV28
size: -
D: -

CDR3: CSVSGMAAGAYEQYF
DNA: TGCAGCGTCTCCGGAATGGCCGCGGGCGCCTACGAGCAGTACTTC
J: TRBJ2-7
V: TRBV29-1
size: once
D: -

CDR3: CASSLQGGIDSNQPQHF
DNA: TGTGCCAGCAGCCTCCAGGGCGGAATAGATAGCAATCAGCCCCAGCATTTT
J: TRBJ1-5
V: TRBV7-8
size: once
D: -